Given below is one T cell receptor beta chain in context. Its antigen is unidentified. Over several immunoSEQ plates, each subset's genomic DNA was distributed in even portions. Measured with immunoSEQ multiplex PCR; TCRdb has only the in-frame clones, and not every one. Among 450,000 or so clones listed, roughly 80% were seen once. The germline V gene encodes CDR1 SGHVS and CDR2 FNYEAQ. The CDR3 sequence is 14 residues long. This record comes from a study of shared clonotypes between healthy human individuals. The donors, healthy adults who were HIV-negative, had experienced no recent acute infections or vaccinations. Whole-study results and caveats: The researchers took only blood, and tissue repertoires probably look different. Sequencing depth was expected to affect clonotype sharing among donors.

The sequenced material came from PBMCs. This sequence originates from a woman aged 40-49 years in good health. Some clones in this sample may be carry-over from other donors' samples. This chain connects TRBV7-6 to TRBJ2-5; TRBD2 matches 8 bases. The DNA end favors TRBJ2-7, so the J call may be wrong. The CDR3 loop is CASSTLAGSYEQYF. The CDR3 DNA reads as TGTGCCAGCAGCACCTTAGCGGGGTCCTACGAGCAGTACTTC.